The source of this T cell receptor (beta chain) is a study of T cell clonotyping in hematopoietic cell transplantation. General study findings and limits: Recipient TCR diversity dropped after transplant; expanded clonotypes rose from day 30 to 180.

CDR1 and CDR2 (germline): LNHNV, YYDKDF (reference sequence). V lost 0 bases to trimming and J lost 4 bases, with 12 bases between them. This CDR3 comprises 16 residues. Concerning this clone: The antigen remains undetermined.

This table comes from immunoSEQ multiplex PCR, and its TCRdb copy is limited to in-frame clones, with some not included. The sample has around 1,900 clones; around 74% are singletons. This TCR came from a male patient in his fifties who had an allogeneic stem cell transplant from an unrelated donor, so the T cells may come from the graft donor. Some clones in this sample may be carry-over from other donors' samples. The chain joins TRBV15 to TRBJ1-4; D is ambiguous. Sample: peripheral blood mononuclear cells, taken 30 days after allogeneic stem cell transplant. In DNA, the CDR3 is TGTGCCACCAGCAGAGATAAGGGAGGAGGTAATGAAAAACTGTTTTTT. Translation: CATSRDKGGGNEKLFF.